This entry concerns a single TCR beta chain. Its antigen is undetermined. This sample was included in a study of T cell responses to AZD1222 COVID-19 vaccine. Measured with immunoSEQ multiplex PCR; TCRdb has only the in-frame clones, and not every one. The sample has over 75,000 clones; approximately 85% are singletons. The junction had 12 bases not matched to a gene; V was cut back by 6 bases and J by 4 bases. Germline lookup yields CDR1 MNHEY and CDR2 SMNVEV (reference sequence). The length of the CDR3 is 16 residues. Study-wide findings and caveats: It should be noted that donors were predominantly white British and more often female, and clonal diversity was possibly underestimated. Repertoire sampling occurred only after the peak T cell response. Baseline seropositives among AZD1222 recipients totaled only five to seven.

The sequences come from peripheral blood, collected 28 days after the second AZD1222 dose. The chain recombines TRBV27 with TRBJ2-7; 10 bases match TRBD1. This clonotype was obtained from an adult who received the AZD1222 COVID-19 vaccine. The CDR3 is CASSPGGGTGDYEQYF. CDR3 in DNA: TGTGCCAGCAGCCCAGGGGGCGGGACAGGGGATTACGAGCAGTACTTC.